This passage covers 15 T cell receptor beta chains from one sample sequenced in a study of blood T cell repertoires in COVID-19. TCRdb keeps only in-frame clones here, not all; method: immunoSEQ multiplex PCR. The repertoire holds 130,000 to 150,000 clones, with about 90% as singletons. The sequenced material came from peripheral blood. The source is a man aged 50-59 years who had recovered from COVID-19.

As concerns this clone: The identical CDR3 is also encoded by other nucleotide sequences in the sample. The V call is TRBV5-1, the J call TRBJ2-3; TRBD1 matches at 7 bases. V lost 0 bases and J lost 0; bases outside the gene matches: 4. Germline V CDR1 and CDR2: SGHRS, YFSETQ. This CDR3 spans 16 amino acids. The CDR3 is CASSLVGTDSTDTQYF. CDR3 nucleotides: TGCGCCAGCAGCTTGGTAGGGACAGATAGCACAGATACGCAGTATTTT.

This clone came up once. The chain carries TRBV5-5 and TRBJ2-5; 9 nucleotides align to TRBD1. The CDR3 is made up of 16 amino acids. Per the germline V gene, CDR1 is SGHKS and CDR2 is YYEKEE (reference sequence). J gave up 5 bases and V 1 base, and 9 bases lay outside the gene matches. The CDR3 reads CASSLRFGTGLETQYF. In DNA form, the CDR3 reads TGTGCCAGCAGCTTGAGATTCGGGACAGGGTTGGAGACCCAGTACTTC.

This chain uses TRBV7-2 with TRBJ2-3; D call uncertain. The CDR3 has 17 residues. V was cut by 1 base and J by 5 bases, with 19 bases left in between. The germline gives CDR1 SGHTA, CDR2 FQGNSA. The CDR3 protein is CASSLVVLASSKDTQYF. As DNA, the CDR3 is TGTGCCAGCAGCTTAGTCGTATTGGCTAGTTCAAAAGATACGCAGTATTTT.

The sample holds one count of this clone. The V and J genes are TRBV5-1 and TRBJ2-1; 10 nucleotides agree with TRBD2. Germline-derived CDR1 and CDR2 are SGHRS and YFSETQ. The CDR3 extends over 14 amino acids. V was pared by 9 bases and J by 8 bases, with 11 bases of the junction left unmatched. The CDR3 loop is CATTGTSASDEQFF. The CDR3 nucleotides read TGCGCCACTACCGGGACTAGCGCATCCGATGAGCAGTTCTTC. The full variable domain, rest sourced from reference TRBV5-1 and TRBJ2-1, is KAGVTQTPRYLIKTRGQQVTLSCSPISGHRSVSWYQQTPGQGLQFLFEYFSETQRNKGNFPGRFSGRQFSNSRSEMNVSTLELGDSALYLCATTGTSASDEQFFGPGTRLTVL.

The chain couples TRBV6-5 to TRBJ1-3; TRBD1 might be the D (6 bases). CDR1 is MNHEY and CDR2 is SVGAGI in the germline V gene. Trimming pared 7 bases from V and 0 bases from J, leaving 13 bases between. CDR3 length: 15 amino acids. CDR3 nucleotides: TGTGCCAGCACCCGAGGGGGAAACTCTGGAAACACCATATATTTT. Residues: CASTRGGNSGNTIYF.

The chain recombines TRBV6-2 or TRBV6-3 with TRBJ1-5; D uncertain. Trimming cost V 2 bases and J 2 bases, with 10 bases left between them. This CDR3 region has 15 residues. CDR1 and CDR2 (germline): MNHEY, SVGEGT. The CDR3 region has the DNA TGTGCCAGCAGTTACGCTGGGGAGGGCAATCAGCCCCAGCATTTT. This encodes CASSYAGEGNQPQHF.

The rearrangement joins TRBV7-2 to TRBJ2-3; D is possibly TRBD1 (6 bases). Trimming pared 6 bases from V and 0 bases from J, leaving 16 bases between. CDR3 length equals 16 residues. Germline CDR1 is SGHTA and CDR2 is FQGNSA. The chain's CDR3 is CASRDQQGLSTDTQYF. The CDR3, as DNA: TGTGCCAGCAGGGACCAACAGGGCCTCAGCACAGATACGCAGTATTTT.

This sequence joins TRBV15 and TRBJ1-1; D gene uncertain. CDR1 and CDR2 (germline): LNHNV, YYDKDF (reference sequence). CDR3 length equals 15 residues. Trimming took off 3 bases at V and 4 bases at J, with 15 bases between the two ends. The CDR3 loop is CATSSEIAGGTEAFF. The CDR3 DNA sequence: TGTGCCACCAGCAGTGAAATTGCGGGTGGCACTGAAGCTTTCTTT.

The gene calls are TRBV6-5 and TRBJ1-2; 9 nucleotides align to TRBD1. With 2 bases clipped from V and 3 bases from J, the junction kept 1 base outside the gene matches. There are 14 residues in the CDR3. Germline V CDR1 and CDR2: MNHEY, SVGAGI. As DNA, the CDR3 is TGTGCCAGCAGTTACAGGGACAGGGACTATGGCTACACCTTC. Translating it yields CASSYRDRDYGYTF.

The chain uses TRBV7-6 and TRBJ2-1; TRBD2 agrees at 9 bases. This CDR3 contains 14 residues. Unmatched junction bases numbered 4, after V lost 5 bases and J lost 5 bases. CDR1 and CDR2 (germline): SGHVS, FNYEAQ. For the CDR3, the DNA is TGTGCCAGCAGCGGGCTAGCGGGGAACAATGAGCAGTTCTTC. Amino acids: CASSGLAGNNEQFF.

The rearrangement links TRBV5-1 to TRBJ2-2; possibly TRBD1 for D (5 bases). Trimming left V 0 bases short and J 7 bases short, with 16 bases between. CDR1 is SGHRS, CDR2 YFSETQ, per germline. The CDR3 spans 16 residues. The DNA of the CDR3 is TGCGCCAGCAGCTTGGGGAACAGGCTTGGCAACGGGGAGCTGTTTTTT. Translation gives CASSLGNRLGNGELFF.

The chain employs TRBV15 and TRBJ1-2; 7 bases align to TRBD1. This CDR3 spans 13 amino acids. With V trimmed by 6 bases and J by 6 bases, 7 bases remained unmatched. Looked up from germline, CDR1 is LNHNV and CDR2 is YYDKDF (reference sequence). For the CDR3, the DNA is TGTGCCACCAGTCGGACAGGAGAACATGGCTACACCTTC. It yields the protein CATSRTGEHGYTF.

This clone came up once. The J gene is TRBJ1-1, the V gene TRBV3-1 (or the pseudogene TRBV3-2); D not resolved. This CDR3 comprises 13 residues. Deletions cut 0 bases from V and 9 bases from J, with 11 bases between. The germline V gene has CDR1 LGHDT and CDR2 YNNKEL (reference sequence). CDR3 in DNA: TGTGCCAGCAGCCAAGATCTAAACAGCAAAGCTTTCTTT. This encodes CASSQDLNSKAFF.

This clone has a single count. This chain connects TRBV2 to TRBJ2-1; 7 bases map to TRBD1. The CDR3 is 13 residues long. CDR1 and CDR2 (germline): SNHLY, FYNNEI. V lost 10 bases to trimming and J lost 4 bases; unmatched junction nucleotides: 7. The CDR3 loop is CAIWTGEYNEQFF. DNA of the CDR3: TGTGCCATCTGGACAGGAGAATACAATGAGCAGTTCTTC. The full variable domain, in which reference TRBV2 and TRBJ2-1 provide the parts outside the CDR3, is EPEVTQTPSHQVTQMGQEVILRCVPISNHLYFYWYRQILGQKVEFLVSFYNNEISEKSEIFDDQFSVERPDGSNFTLKIRSTKLEDSAMYFCAIWTGEYNEQFFGPGTRLTVL.

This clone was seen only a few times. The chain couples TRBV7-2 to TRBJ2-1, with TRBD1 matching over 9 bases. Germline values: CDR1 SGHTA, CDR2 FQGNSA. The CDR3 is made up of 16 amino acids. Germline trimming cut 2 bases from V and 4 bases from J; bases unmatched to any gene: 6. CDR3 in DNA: TGTGCCAGCAGCTTATCGCCGACAGGGGGTTACAATGAGCAGTTCTTC. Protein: CASSLSPTGGYNEQFF.